The clone carrying this TCR beta chain has more than one count but fewer than ten. Its cognate antigen is unknown. 5'RACE template switching added a universal primer site and UMIs to TCR cDNA. MiXCR, applied by TCRdb to the 5' RACE reads, yields one record per CDR3 protein. Altogether some 110,000 distinct CDR3 sequences are present, 8.4% being singletons, with the ten largest covering 25%. The sample comes from a study of T cells after yellow fever vaccination. For the study at large: Fractions containing few cells were prepared with SMART-Seq v4 Ultra Low Input.

V gave up 0 bases and J gave up 7 bases, with 6 bases separating them. The CDR3 runs to 12 residues. Germline CDR1 is LGHDT and CDR2 is YNNKEL (reference sequence). Findings and limits, study-wide: Most clones from primary vaccination resurfaced after the booster (around 97% CD4, around 90% CD8).

The chain employs TRBV3-1 and TRBJ1-1, with D hard to call. The clonotype comes from a man younger than 45 who received the YFV17D yellow fever vaccine. The starting material was CD8+ T cells sorted from PBMCs, obtained 45 days after the yellow fever booster vaccination. CDR3 nucleotide sequence: TGTGCCAGCAGCCAAGATTTCAGTGAAGCTTTCTTT. Protein: CASSQDFSEAFF. Full variable domain (outside the CDR3, taken from reference TRBV3-1 and TRBJ1-1): DTAVSQTPKYLVTQMGNDKSIKCEQNLGHDTMYWYKQDSKKFLKIMFSYNNKELIINETVPNRFSPKSPDKAHLNLHINSLELGDSAVYFCASSQDFSEAFFGQGTRLTVV.